The clone carrying this T cell receptor (beta chain) occurred a few times. Antigen specificity is unknown. CDR1 and CDR2 (germline): SGHRS, YFSETQ. V gave up 7 bases and J gave up 6 bases; unmatched junction bases: 6. The CDR3 runs to 13 residues. The record originates from a study of shared clonotypes between healthy human individuals. Background on the study: With ages of 18 to 49, the donors were a couple of women and a few men.

Assay: immunoSEQ multiplex PCR; the TCRdb copy retains only in-frame clones and omits some. The sample contains 2,500,000 or so clones, approximately 90% of which appear only once. Study findings and constraints: Sharing across four donors was highest in naive CD4 (approximately 5%) and lowest in memory CD8 (approximately 0.4%). The represented genetic and exposure-history diversity was limited by the small number of donors.

The receptor was isolated from a man between 18 and 35 years old in good health. This rearrangement joins TRBV5-1 to TRBJ2-7; the match to TRBD2 covers 11 bases. Sequenced input: naive CD4+ T cells sorted from blood. Subset given: CD45RA+ positively selected. DNA of the CDR3: TGCGCCAGCGCGGCCGGGACTAGCGGCGAGCAGTACTTC. Amino acids: CASAAGTSGEQYF.